One and the same sample provided the 31 T cell receptor beta chains below, sequenced in a study of blood T cells in healthy people across ages. Through a sample-barcoded 5' primer and a J-beta primer mix, a second PCR was run for 7 to 11 cycles. TCRdb re-derived calls from the 5' RACE reads in MiXCR, one entry per CDR3 protein. The sample includes around 1,700,000 distinct CDR3 sequences, 28% seen only once; the top ten take approximately 7.7%. Sequenced: blood. The source of these receptors is a woman in her twenties or thirties in good health.

This chain links TRBV2 with TRBJ2-1, with TRBD1 identical over 7 bases. Germline loops: CDR1 SNHLY, CDR2 FYNNEI. The CDR3 is 14 residues long. J lost 1 base, V lost 9 bases, and 6 bases had no gene match. This chain's CDR3 is CARQGLGSYNEQFF. CDR3 nucleotides: TGTGCCAGACAGGGGCTAGGGTCCTACAATGAGCAGTTCTTC.

V gene TRBV28 combines with J gene TRBJ1-2; D is possibly TRBD1 (6 bases). The CDR3 is 14 residues long. Germline-derived CDR1 and CDR2 are MDHEN and SYDVKM. The V gene lost 6 bases and the J gene lost 9 bases, with 20 bases spanning the gap. Here the CDR3 reads CASSSGGRGRSYTF. Here the CDR3 DNA reads TGTGCCAGCAGCTCGGGGGGCAGGGGAAGGAGCTACACCTTC.

The rearrangement uses TRBV7-2 and TRBJ2-3; perhaps D is TRBD1 or TRBD2 (5 bases each). Looked up from germline, CDR1 is SGHTA and CDR2 is FQGNSA. Between the trimmed V and J ends, which lost 5 bases and 0 bases, there was a span of 15 bases. The CDR3 is made up of 16 amino acids. The DNA of the CDR3 is TGTGCCAGCAGCATGGGGCCAGCGGCTAGCACAGATACGCAGTATTTT. This sequence encodes CASSMGPAASTDTQYF.

This clonotype occurred many times. J is TRBJ1-2 and V is TRBV29-1, with D uncertain. V was pared by 7 bases and J by 1 base, with 16 bases between. This CDR3 has 14 residues. CDR1 and CDR2 from the germline V gene are SQVTM and ANQGSEA. The CDR3 nucleotides read TGCAGCGCCAGCCCCCCGGGATTTAACTATGGCTACACCTTC. Encoded protein: CSASPPGFNYGYTF.

The chain carries TRBV5-1 and TRBJ2-3, with D unresolved. V dropped 4 bases and J dropped 3 bases, with 12 bases sitting between them. This CDR3 has 14 amino acids. CDR1 is SGHRS, CDR2 YFSETQ, per germline. The CDR3 reads CASSTDLPTDTQYF. The CDR3 coding sequence is TGCGCCAGCAGCACGGACCTACCGACAGATACGCAGTATTTT. Supplemented by reference TRBV5-1 and TRBJ2-3, the full variable domain reads KAGVTQTPRYLIKTRGQQVTLSCSPISGHRSVSWYQQTPGQGLQFLFEYFSETQRNKGNFPGRFSGRQFSNSRSEMNVSTLELGDSALYLCASSTDLPTDTQYFGPGTRLTVL.

This clonotype has a count of ten or more. This chain joins TRBV5-1 and TRBJ2-7; D is perhaps TRBD2 (5 bases). CDR1 is SGHRS and CDR2 is YFSETQ in the germline V gene. This CDR3 is built from 14 residues. Trimming removed 4 bases at V and 2 bases at J, with 13 bases between. This CDR3 reads CASSRGSGAYEQYF. As DNA, the CDR3 is TGCGCCAGCAGCCGCGGTTCCGGGGCCTACGAGCAGTACTTC.

With respect to this clonotype: An end of the junction does not agree with germline; a read error may underlie this. The CDR3 loop reads CASSSGTGGSGERFF. The CDR3, as DNA: TGTGCCAGCAGCTCCGGGACAGGGGGAAGCGGGGAGCGGTTTTTT. The chain links TRBV7-9 to TRBJ2-2; TRBD1 matches 11 bases. Per germline, CDR1 SEHNR and CDR2 FQNEAQ (reference sequence). CDR3 length equals 15 residues. The variable domain in full, with the rest retrieved from reference TRBV7-9 and TRBJ2-2, is DTGVSQNPRHKITKRGQNVTFRCDPISEHNRLYWYRQTLGQGPEFLTYFQNEAQLEKSRLLSDRFSAERPKGSFSTLEIQRTEQGDSAMYLCASSSGTGGSGERFFGEGSRLTVL.

Many counts were recorded for this clonotype. The chain recombines TRBV20-1 with TRBJ1-2; a possible D gene is TRBD1 (6 bases). V was trimmed by 6 bases and J by 6 bases, leaving 17 bases between them. The CDR3 loop spans 13 amino acids. Germline-derived CDR1 and CDR2 are DFQATT and SNEGSKA (reference sequence). CDR3 residues: CSAGTTGYNGYTF. CDR3 DNA: TGCAGTGCGGGGACCACAGGGTATAATGGCTACACCTTC.

For this clonotype: The germline gene is not matched at one end of the junction; a read error may be the cause. This chain connects TRBV27 to TRBJ2-5, with 7 positions matching TRBD1. Germline CDR1 reads MNHEY; CDR2 reads SMNVEV (reference sequence). The CDR3 has 14 residues. CDR3 sequence (DNA): TGTGTCAGCAGTTCGATGACAGGGTCACCCCATCAGTACTTC. This encodes CVSSSMTGSPHQYF.

The V gene is TRBV25-1, the J gene TRBJ1-2; possible D gene TRBD1, 5 bases. The CDR3 consists of 12 residues. V lost 5 bases and J lost 8, with 12 bases in between. CDR1 is MGHDK and CDR2 is SYGVNS in the germline V gene. In nucleotides, the CDR3 is TGTGCCAGCAGTATGGGGGGTGACGGCTACACCTTC. This encodes CASSMGGDGYTF.

There are a few counts of this clonotype. The chain is built from TRBV29-1 and TRBJ1-4; no clear D gene. The V end was cut by 1 base, the J end by 6 bases, with 3 bases between. The CDR3 runs to 11 residues. Germline CDR1 and CDR2: SQVTM and ANQGSEA. The CDR3 here is CSVEGYEKLFF. For the CDR3, the DNA is TGCAGCGTTGAAGGTTATGAAAAACTGTTTTTT.

There are many counts of this clonotype. V and J are TRBV7-3 and TRBJ2-5; tentatively, D is TRBD1 (5 bases). The CDR3 loop spans 16 amino acids. CDR1 and CDR2 (germline): SGHTA, FQGTGA. The ends were cut back, 5 bases at V and 5 bases at J, with 21 bases in the middle. The CDR3 nucleotides read TGTGCCAGCAGCCCAACCGCAGGGTCTCGGTGGGAGACCCAGTACTTC. Protein product: CASSPTAGSRWETQYF.

This chain links TRBV12-3 or TRBV12-4 with TRBJ2-1; 10 nucleotides align to TRBD2. This CDR3 is 15 amino acids long. The ends lost 3 bases at V and 6 bases at J; junction bases unmatched: 5. CDR3 in DNA: TGTGCCAGCAGTTTCTGGACTAGCGGATCCAATGAGCAGTTCTTC. This encodes CASSFWTSGSNEQFF.

Ten or more counts support this clonotype. The chain employs TRBV9 and TRBJ2-1, with 8 bases aligning to TRBD2. Germline lookup yields CDR1 SGDLS and CDR2 YYNGEE. The V segment lost 4 bases and the J segment 4 bases; nucleotides outside the gene matches: 10. The CDR3 length is 16 residues. The CDR3 DNA is TGTGCCAGCAGCCTAATGCCGGCGGGAGGATACAATGAGCAGTTCTTC. It codes for CASSLMPAGGYNEQFF.

This chain joins TRBV7-3 and TRBJ2-2; the D gene could be TRBD1 or TRBD2 (6 bases each). Trimming removed 4 bases from V and 2 bases from J, with 14 bases in between. Looked up from germline, CDR1 is SGHTA and CDR2 is FQGTGA. This CDR3 has 16 amino acids. CDR3 loop: CASSYPGGENTGELFF. The CDR3 coding sequence is TGTGCCAGCAGCTACCCCGGGGGCGAAAACACCGGGGAGCTGTTTTTT.

The chain uses TRBV12-3 or TRBV12-4 and TRBJ1-4, with 9 bases that match TRBD1. V was pared by 6 bases and J by 2 bases, with 4 bases of the junction left unmatched. The CDR3 loop spans 15 amino acids. The CDR3 DNA follows: TGTGCCAGCAGGACAGGGGGAATCACTAATGAAAAACTGTTTTTT. Its protein is CASRTGGITNEKLFF.

V gene TRBV6-6 combines with J gene TRBJ1-2, with D unclear. This CDR3 is built from 17 residues. Germline loops: CDR1 MNHNY, CDR2 SVGAGI (reference sequence). The V end was cut by 0 bases, the J end by 6 bases, with 20 bases between. DNA for the CDR3: TGTGCCAGCAGTTACTCGAAAGAGAAGGGAAGGAGGCATGGCTACACCTTC. It encodes CASSYSKEKGRRHGYTF.

The chain employs TRBV15 and TRBJ2-2; the match to TRBD2 covers 7 bases. The CDR3 length is 16 residues. V gave up 1 base and J gave up 4 bases; unmatched junction bases: 6. Germline CDR1 LNHNV, CDR2 YYDKDF (reference sequence). The chain's CDR3 is CATSRGTGGGTGELFF. The DNA of the CDR3 is TGTGCCACCAGCAGAGGTACGGGGGGTGGCACCGGGGAGCTGTTTTTT.

The chain recombines TRBV7-2 with TRBJ2-7; D possibly uses TRBD1 or TRBD2 (6 bases each). Trimming cost V 5 bases and J 4 bases, with 21 bases left between them. The CDR3 loop spans 16 amino acids. Per the germline V gene, CDR1 is SGHTA and CDR2 is FQGNSA. This CDR3 reads CASSPGGRGRRYEQYF. CDR3 DNA: TGTGCCAGCAGCCCTGGGGGACGGGGGCGAAGATACGAGCAGTACTTC.

This clonotype was counted at least ten times. This rearrangement joins TRBV29-1 to TRBJ2-5; 7 bases are shared with TRBD2. Germline lookup yields CDR1 SQVTM and CDR2 ANQGSEA. The trim removed 0 bases at V and 1 base at J, leaving 5 bases unmatched. The CDR3 covers 15 residues. CDR3 sequence: CSVEDGRGLQETQYF. The CDR3 nucleotides are TGCAGCGTTGAAGATGGGAGGGGACTCCAAGAGACCCAGTACTTC.

The genes are TRBV29-1 and TRBJ1-1, with a tentative D call TRBD1 (5 bases). The CDR3 is 12 residues long. Per the germline V gene, CDR1 is SQVTM and CDR2 is ANQGSEA. CDR3 protein: CRAGSSNTEAFF. CDR3 DNA sequence: TGCAGGGCAGGGTCATCGAACACTGAAGCTTTCTTT.

The chain combines TRBV20-1 with TRBJ2-5; a weak D match, TRBD1 (6 bases). The V and J ends lost 5 bases and 1 base respectively, with 20 bases between them. The germline CDR1 and CDR2 sequences are DFQATT and SNEGSKA (reference sequence). There are 16 residues in the CDR3. CDR3 sequence (DNA): TGCAGTGCTGAGGGGACACACACCACCCTCCAAGAGACCCAGTACTTC. Protein product: CSAEGTHTTLQETQYF.

The chain combines TRBV29-1 with TRBJ2-7; TRBD2 might be the D (5 bases). Germline CDR1 is SQVTM and CDR2 is ANQGSEA. V was clipped by 2 bases and J by 3 bases, with 17 bases between them. The CDR3 extends over 15 amino acids. In nucleotides, the CDR3 is TGCAGCGTTGAATACGTTCTGGGCGGGCTCTACGAGCAGTACTTC. This sequence encodes CSVEYVLGGLYEQYF.

On this clonotype: At one boundary the junction diverges from the germline segment, which might be a read error. The chain joins TRBV28 to TRBJ2-4; TRBD1 or TRBD2 may be the D gene (7 bases each). Germline lookup yields CDR1 MDHEN and CDR2 SYDVKM. CDR3 length: 14 amino acids. The CDR3, as DNA: TGTGCCAGCAGCCAGGGGGGGGCCAAAAACTTTCAGTACTTC. Translation gives CASSQGGAKNFQYF.

The chain has TRBV6-5 and TRBJ2-6, with a possible D match to TRBD2 (5 bases). This CDR3 has 14 amino acids. CDR1 and CDR2 from the germline V gene are MNHEY and SVGAGI. Trimming shortened V by 8 bases and J by 4 bases, and 12 bases separated the two germline ends. The CDR3 bases are TGTGCCAGCTTAACTAGTACCGGGGCCAACGTCCTGACTTTC. This sequence encodes CASLTSTGANVLTF.

This clonotype was seen just once. Here the CDR3 DNA reads TGTGCCAGCAGCTTAGAGTGGCGGGGGGGATACAATGAGCAGTACTTC. Translation: CASSLEWRGGYNEQYF. This chain connects TRBV7-2 to TRBJ2-4; TRBD2 matches at 9 bases. Per germline, CDR1 SGHTA and CDR2 FQGNSA. V lost 1 base to trimming and J lost 13 bases; unmatched junction nucleotides: 14. CDR3 length: 16 residues.

The chain joins TRBV7-2 to TRBJ2-3; TRBD2 might be the D (6 bases). Germline CDR1 is SGHTA and CDR2 is FQGNSA. The CDR3 runs to 12 residues. Trimming left V 4 bases short and J 10 bases short, with 12 bases between. CDR3 protein: CASSSTSQAQYF. The CDR3, as DNA: TGTGCCAGCAGCTCAACTAGCCAGGCGCAGTATTTT. Variable domain in full (rest from reference TRBV7-2 and TRBJ2-3): GAGVSQSPSNKVTEKGKDVELRCDPISGHTALYWYRQSLGQGLEFLIYFQGNSAPDKSGLPSDRFSAERTGGSVSTLTIQRTQQEDSAVYLCASSSTSQAQYFGPGTRLTVL.

The chain combines TRBV5-1 with TRBJ2-2; TRBD1 is a possible D gene (6 bases). The length of the CDR3 is 17 residues. V gave up 4 bases and J gave up 5 bases, with 21 bases separating them. Germline CDR1 reads SGHRS; CDR2 reads YFSETQ. This CDR3 reads CASSLAGRTDETGELFF. The CDR3 DNA reads as TGCGCCAGCAGCCTGGCTGGAAGGACAGATGAGACCGGGGAGCTGTTTTTT.

The chain links TRBV6-2 or TRBV6-3 to TRBJ2-1; possibly TRBD1 for D (5 bases). CDR1 is MNHEY and CDR2 is SVGEGT in the germline V gene. The CDR3 totals 17 residues. V lost 6 bases to trimming and J lost 9 bases, with 27 bases between them. CDR3 in DNA: TGTGCCAGCAGGATTCTCGCGCGGAGCGTGAGAGACAGTGAGCAGTTCTTC. Its protein is CASRILARSVRDSEQFF.

This clonotype was recorded many times. This sequence joins TRBV7-2 and TRBJ2-5, with 8 nucleotides matching TRBD2. Trimming removed 5 bases from V and 2 bases from J; junction bases left unmatched: 10. The V gene's germline CDR1 is SGHTA and CDR2 FQGNSA. This CDR3 region has 16 residues. CDR3 DNA sequence: TGTGCCAGCAGCGGTACTAGCGGCCTTCTTCAAGAGACCCAGTACTTC. Amino acid sequence: CASSGTSGLLQETQYF. Drawing the rest from reference TRBV7-2 and TRBJ2-5, the complete variable domain is GAGVSQSPSNKVTEKGKDVELRCDPISGHTALYWYRQSLGQGLEFLIYFQGNSAPDKSGLPSDRFSAERTGGSVSTLTIQRTQQEDSAVYLCASSGTSGLLQETQYFGPGTRLLVL.

V usage is TRBV12-3 or TRBV12-4 and J usage is TRBJ2-3; D possibly corresponds to TRBD2 (5 bases). V was pared by 4 bases and J by 6 bases, with 17 bases between. The CDR3 runs to 15 residues. CDR3 DNA: TGTGCCAGCAGTTCCTCAGTTGACCCGGGGGATACGCAGTATTTT. It yields the protein CASSSSVDPGDTQYF.